This T cell receptor beta chain was documented in a study of blood T cell repertoires in COVID-19. Study as a whole: Donors in the United States, Italy and Spain gave samples during acute or convalescent COVID-19.

The CDR3 has 15 amino acids. Per germline, CDR1 KGHSH and CDR2 LQKENI. V lost 2 bases, J lost 6 bases, and 13 bases lay in between. The authors' processing: Estimates of nucleated cell counts were drawn from the amplification of reference gene primers. Produced via immunoSEQ multiplex PCR; TCRdb's table is partial and in-frame only. That table is the source of V, J and clone size, and D and trimming were worked out from the DNA. This sample has more than 200,000 clones, with 85% to 90% found just once. Clinical histories supplied by participants themselves formed the basis of cohort assignment. Sample: PBMCs or T cells enriched from blood (not recorded which). The chain carries TRBV18 and TRBJ2-2; D ambiguous. The source of this sequence is a man in his forties or fifties who had recovered from COVID-19. The CDR3 reads CASSPEVDIAGELFF. CDR3 DNA sequence: TGTGCCAGCTCACCAGAAGTAGACATCGCCGGGGAGCTGTTTTTT.